A single sample gave rise to the 12 T cell receptor beta chains below, sequenced in a study of metastatic and nonmetastatic thyroid tumors. All patients reached thyroid surgery having received no treatment beforehand. MiXCR reprocessed the PCR reads for TCRdb. The sample lists 15,000 to 20,000 clones; 25% were seen once. The material sequenced was adjacent normal tissue. These receptors originate from a female donor with papillary thyroid cancer or a benign thyroid nodule (not recorded which). Some clones in this sample may be carry-over from other donors' samples.

This clone is medium-sized by share. The chain links TRBV12-3 or TRBV12-4 to TRBJ2-7; D unclear. The CDR3 loop spans 12 amino acids. Trimming left V 2 bases short and J 5 bases short, with 7 bases between. In DNA, the CDR3 is TGTGCCAGCAGTTTAAACATGCACGAGCAGTACTTC. It specifies CASSLNMHEQYF.

This chain links TRBV12-3 or TRBV12-4 with TRBJ1-3, with 7 positions matching TRBD1. The V and J ends lost 4 bases and 4 bases, in that order; junction bases with no gene match: 4. The CDR3 covers 14 residues. CDR3 loop: CASSYRGFGNTIYF. The CDR3 bases are TGTGCCAGCAGTTACAGGGGTTTCGGAAACACCATATATTTT.

This clone has a handful of counts. The chain uses TRBV28 and TRBJ2-7; 8 bases line up with TRBD2. Germline CDR1 MDHEN, CDR2 SYDVKM. The junction had 7 bases not matched to a gene; V was cut back by 5 bases and J by 1 base. The CDR3 extends over 15 amino acids. CDR3 coding DNA: TGTGCCAGCAGTAAGAGCGGGAGTGGATCCTACGAGCAGTACTTC. Protein: CASSKSGSGSYEQYF.

Details on this clone: A read error may produce the germline difference seen at one junction end. The V and J genes are TRBV6-9 and TRBJ2-7; D gene uncertain. The CDR3 length is 14 residues. The germline V gene encodes CDR1 MNHGY and CDR2 SVAAGI. CDR3 amino acids: CARRYQETAYDQYF. As DNA, the CDR3 is TGTGCCAGAAGGTATCAGGAAACAGCCTACGACCAGTACTTC.

J is TRBJ1-1 and V is TRBV20-1, with 7 bases lining up with TRBD1. Per germline, CDR1 DFQATT and CDR2 SNEGSKA (reference sequence). Trimming at V came to 0 bases and at J to 3 bases, leaving 7 bases not matched to a gene. CDR3 length equals 15 residues. The CDR3 DNA reads as TGCAGTGCTAGAGATCCGACAGGGTTCGACACTGAAGCTTTCTTT. Translation gives CSARDPTGFDTEAFF.

The table lists this clone with a few counts. J is TRBJ1-1 and V is TRBV11-3; perhaps TRBD1 as D (5 bases). Trimming left V 5 bases short and J 3 bases short, with 10 bases between. Germline loops: CDR1 SGHNT, CDR2 YENEEA. The CDR3 extends over 13 amino acids. CDR3 protein: CASSPGWDTEAFF. In DNA form, the CDR3 reads TGTGCCAGCAGCCCAGGGTGGGACACTGAAGCTTTCTTT.

This clone has more than one count but fewer than ten. The CDR3 bases are TGTGCCAGCAGTCTTTCAGGGGGCAAATTCTACAATGAGCAGTTCTTC. Translated: CASSLSGGKFYNEQFF. The rearrangement uses TRBV6-1 and TRBJ2-1, with 8 bases fitting TRBD1. V lost 5 bases and J lost 3; bases outside the gene matches: 9. Per the germline V gene, CDR1 is MNHNS and CDR2 is SASEGT. The CDR3 loop spans 16 amino acids.

A remark on this clone: A read error is likely, as this CDR3 ends without the conserved phenylalanine or tryptophan. This rearrangement joins TRBV20-1 to TRBJ1-2; possible D gene TRBD1, 5 bases. The germline V gene encodes CDR1 DFQATT and CDR2 SNEGSKA (reference sequence). CDR3 size: 15 residues. V lost 0 bases, J lost 0 bases, and 11 bases lay in between. CDR3 region: CSARDRDSANYGYTY. In DNA, the CDR3 is TGCAGTGCTAGAGATCGAGACAGTGCTAACTATGGCTACACCTAC.

The chain couples TRBV6-2 or TRBV6-3 to TRBJ2-7, with 7 bases that match TRBD1. This CDR3 contains 15 residues. Germline V gene lookup returns CDR1 MNHEY and CDR2 SVGEGT. With 2 bases clipped from V and 4 bases from J, the junction kept 8 bases outside the gene matches. CDR3 DNA: TGTGCCAGCAGTTACCCGACAGGGCTTTCATACGAGCAGTACTTC. Its translation is CASSYPTGLSYEQYF.

This chain uses TRBV2 with TRBJ1-2; TRBD1 is a possible D gene (6 bases). Germline values: CDR1 SNHLY, CDR2 FYNNEI. V shed 8 bases and J shed 3 bases, with 7 bases lying between them. CDR3 length: 11 residues. The CDR3 region has the DNA TGTGCCAGCCAGGGGTACTATGGCTACACCTTC. Translated: CASQGYYGYTF.

This clone was recorded only once. This chain links TRBV5-1 with TRBJ2-1; TRBD2 might be the D (6 bases). Germline V gene sequence: CDR1 SGHRS, CDR2 YFSETQ. There are 14 residues in the CDR3. Trimming shortened V by 0 bases and J by 7 bases, and 11 bases separated the two germline ends. CDR3 sequence reads: CASSLVVGGNEQFF. CDR3 nucleotide sequence: TGCGCCAGCAGCTTGGTTGTTGGGGGGAATGAGCAGTTCTTC. The full variable domain, completed using reference TRBV5-1 and TRBJ2-1, is KAGVTQTPRYLIKTRGQQVTLSCSPISGHRSVSWYQQTPGQGLQFLFEYFSETQRNKGNFPGRFSGRQFSNSRSEMNVSTLELGDSALYLCASSLVVGGNEQFFGPGTRLTVL.

This clone has more than one count but fewer than ten. This sequence joins TRBV28 and TRBJ2-3; TRBD2 matches 9 bases. J gave up 4 bases and V 6 bases, and 11 bases lay outside the gene matches. CDR1 is MDHEN, CDR2 SYDVKM, per germline. The CDR3 extends over 16 amino acids. CDR3 bases: TGTGCCAGCAGGAGAGGGGTGCGGGAGGGCCCAGATACGCAGTATTTT. It translates to CASRRGVREGPDTQYF. The full variable domain, in which reference TRBV28 and TRBJ2-3 provide the parts outside the CDR3, is DVKVTQSSRYLVKRTGEKVFLECVQDMDHENMFWYRQDPGLGLRLIYFSYDVKMKEKGDIPEGYSVSREKKERFSLILESASTNQTSMYLCASRRGVREGPDTQYFGPGTRLTVL.